These 14 T cell receptor beta chains came from one sample sequenced in a study of cytomegalovirus exposure and HLA in healthy donors. The primer mix had 60 Vbeta and 13 Jbeta primers. Profiled with immunoSEQ multiplex PCR; TCRdb holds only in-frame clones, not every one. The sample has some 130,000 clones, approximately 80% seen once. Material: PBMCs. Every receptor here comes from a man younger than 40 in good health and CMV-seronegative.

This rearrangement joins TRBV2 to TRBJ2-5; possibly TRBD2 for D (5 bases). Germline V gene sequence: CDR1 SNHLY, CDR2 FYNNEI. CDR3 length: 12 amino acids. The germline V and J ends were trimmed by 3 bases and 4 bases, with 6 bases remaining between them. Here the CDR3 DNA reads TGTGCCAGCAGTGACGGACTAGAGACCCAGTACTTC. Its protein product is CASSDGLETQYF. Filled out from reference TRBV2 and TRBJ2-5, the complete variable domain reads EPEVTQTPSHQVTQMGQEVILRCVPISNHLYFYWYRQILGQKVEFLVSFYNNEISEKSEIFDDQFSVERPDGSNFTLKIRSTKLEDSAMYFCASSDGLETQYFGPGTRLLVL.

This sequence joins TRBV6-4 and TRBJ2-3, with D possibly matching TRBD2 (5 bases). Germline CDR1 reads MRHNA; CDR2 reads SNTAGT. The CDR3 covers 15 residues. V was clipped by 2 bases and J by 0 bases, with 9 bases between them. CDR3 sequence reads: CASSDGSGSTDTQYF. The CDR3 bases are TGTGCCAGCAGTGACGGGAGCGGCAGCACAGATACGCAGTATTTT.

The gene calls are TRBV6-1 and TRBJ1-1, with 8 bases fitting TRBD1. Germline V gene sequence: CDR1 MNHNS, CDR2 SASEGT. The CDR3 sequence is 13 residues long. V shed 5 bases, J shed 3 bases, and the junction held 2 bases outside the gene matches. CDR3 residues: CASSLTGDTEAFF. The CDR3 DNA sequence: TGTGCCAGCAGTTTGACAGGGGACACTGAAGCTTTCTTT.

The V and J genes are TRBV18 and TRBJ2-5; 10 bases match TRBD2. The length of the CDR3 is 15 residues. Germline-derived CDR1 and CDR2 are KGHSH and LQKENI. V lost 3 bases, J lost 5 bases, and 6 bases stayed unmatched. CDR3 sequence (DNA): TGTGCCAGCTCACCCTCCGCTAGCGGGAGTGAGACCCAGTACTTC. This translates into CASSPSASGSETQYF.

Concerning this clone: At the DNA level, this CDR3 is encoded by other sequences in the same sample as well. The chain links TRBV7-9 to TRBJ1-2, with 8 bases lining up with TRBD1. CDR3 size: 14 residues. V shed 5 bases, J shed 4 bases, and the junction held 6 bases outside the gene matches. Germline-derived CDR1 and CDR2 are SEHNR and FQNEAQ (reference sequence). The CDR3 protein is CASSPGQGAYGYTF. The DNA of the CDR3 is TGTGCCAGCAGCCCAGGACAGGGAGCCTATGGCTACACCTTC.

CDR3 loop: CASSSGWAGTDTQYF. In DNA form, the CDR3 reads TGTGCCAGCAGCTCAGGGTGGGCGGGCACAGATACGCAGTATTTT. The chain links TRBV7-9 to TRBJ2-3; maybe TRBD1 (5 bases). V gave up 4 bases and J gave up 1 base, with 12 bases separating them. Germline CDR1 and CDR2: SEHNR and FQNEAQ (reference sequence). The CDR3 sequence is 15 residues long. The complete variable domain, with remaining parts taken from reference TRBV7-9 and TRBJ2-3, reads DTGVSQNPRHKITKRGQNVTFRCDPISEHNRLYWYRQTLGQGPEFLTYFQNEAQLEKSRLLSDRFSAERPKGSFSTLEIQRTEQGDSAMYLCASSSGWAGTDTQYFGPGTRLTVL.

The chain joins TRBV10-2 to TRBJ2-1, with D possibly TRBD2 on 5 matching bases. The CDR3 is 12 residues long. The V gene's germline CDR1 is WSHSY and CDR2 SAAADI. With 7 bases removed from V and 6 bases from J, the gap between germline ends came to 10 bases. CDR3 protein: CASTGIVNEQFF. In DNA form, the CDR3 reads TGCGCCAGCACCGGGATAGTCAATGAGCAGTTCTTC.

The chain has TRBV28 and TRBJ1-2; the D is unclear. Looked up from germline, CDR1 is MDHEN and CDR2 is SYDVKM. The CDR3 loop spans 15 amino acids. The germline V and J ends were trimmed by 3 bases and 6 bases, with 17 bases remaining between them. The CDR3 here is CASSFGGHPGHGYTF. The CDR3 nucleotides read TGTGCCAGCAGTTTCGGTGGGCACCCAGGTCATGGCTACACCTTC.

The chain carries TRBV5-6 and TRBJ2-5; D is ambiguous. V was cut by 0 bases and J by 3 bases, with 3 bases left in between. The CDR3 is 12 residues long. Germline CDR1 and CDR2: SGHDT and YYEEEE. In DNA form, the CDR3 reads TGTGCCAGCAGCTTGGTCGAAGAGACCCAGTACTTC. Its protein is CASSLVEETQYF.

This clone was counted between two and nine times. The CDR3 region is CASSFETGFSGNTIYF. The CDR3 DNA reads TGCGCCAGCAGTTTCGAAACAGGTTTCTCTGGAAACACCATATATTTT. This chain uses TRBV5-1 with TRBJ1-3; maybe TRBD1 (5 bases). Trimming took off 5 bases at V and 0 bases at J, with 15 bases between the two ends. CDR1 is SGHRS and CDR2 is YFSETQ in the germline V gene. The CDR3 totals 16 residues.

The rearrangement uses TRBV6-6 and TRBJ2-3; 7 bases agree with TRBD2. Looked up from germline, CDR1 is MNHNY and CDR2 is SVGAGI (reference sequence). The CDR3 runs to 11 residues. With V trimmed by 5 bases and J by 7 bases, 0 bases remained unmatched. CDR3 in DNA: TGTGCCAGCAGTAGCGGGAATACGCAGTATTTT. Its translation is CASSSGNTQYF.

This clone occurred many times. CDR3 loop: CASSQEGLRAEAFF. CDR3 nucleotide sequence: TGCGCCAGCAGCCAAGAGGGACTCAGGGCTGAAGCTTTCTTT. The chain recombines TRBV4-3 with TRBJ1-1, with D perhaps matching TRBD1 (5 bases). The CDR3 sequence is 14 residues long. The germline gives CDR1 LGHNA, CDR2 YSLEER. V was pared by 0 bases and J by 6 bases, with 11 bases between.

This rearrangement joins TRBV6-1 to TRBJ2-7; TRBD1 matches 9 bases. CDR1 is MNHNS, CDR2 SASEGT, per germline. The CDR3 spans 14 residues. The junction had 9 bases not matched to a gene; V was cut back by 6 bases and J by 6 bases. As DNA, the CDR3 is TGTGCCAGCAGGTTGACAGGGGGTGAGGTCGAGCAGTACTTC. The encoded protein is CASRLTGGEVEQYF.

Only a few counts were recorded for this clone. CDR3 sequence reads: CASSLMRGGNTEAFF. As DNA, the CDR3 is TGTGCCAGCAGTTTGATGCGAGGTGGGAACACTGAAGCTTTCTTT. The chain employs TRBV27 and TRBJ1-1; no clear D. Trimming stripped 3 bases from V and 1 base from J, with 12 bases between. The CDR3 consists of 15 residues. CDR1 is MNHEY and CDR2 is SMNVEV in the germline V gene (reference sequence).